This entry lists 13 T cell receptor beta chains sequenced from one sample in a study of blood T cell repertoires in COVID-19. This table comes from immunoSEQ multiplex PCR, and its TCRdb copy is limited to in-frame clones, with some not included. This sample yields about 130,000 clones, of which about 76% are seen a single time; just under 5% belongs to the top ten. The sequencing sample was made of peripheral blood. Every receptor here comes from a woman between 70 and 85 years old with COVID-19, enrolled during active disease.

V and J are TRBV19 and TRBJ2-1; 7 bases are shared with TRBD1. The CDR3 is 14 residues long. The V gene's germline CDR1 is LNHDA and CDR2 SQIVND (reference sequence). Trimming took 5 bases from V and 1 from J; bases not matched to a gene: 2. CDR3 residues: CASSGRGSYNEQFF. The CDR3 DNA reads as TGTGCCAGTAGTGGCAGGGGGTCCTACAATGAGCAGTTCTTC.

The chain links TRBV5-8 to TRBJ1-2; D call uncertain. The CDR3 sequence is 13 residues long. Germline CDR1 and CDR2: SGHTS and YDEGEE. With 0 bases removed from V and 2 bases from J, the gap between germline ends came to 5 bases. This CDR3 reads CASSLGQNYGYTF. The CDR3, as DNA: TGTGCCAGCAGCTTGGGGCAGAACTATGGCTACACCTTC. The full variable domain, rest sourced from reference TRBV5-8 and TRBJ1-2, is EAGVTQSPTHLIKTRGQQATLRCSPISGHTSVYWYQQALGLGLQFLLWYDEGEERNRGNFPPRFSGRQFPNYSSELNVNALELEDSALYLCASSLGQNYGYTFGSGTRLTVV.

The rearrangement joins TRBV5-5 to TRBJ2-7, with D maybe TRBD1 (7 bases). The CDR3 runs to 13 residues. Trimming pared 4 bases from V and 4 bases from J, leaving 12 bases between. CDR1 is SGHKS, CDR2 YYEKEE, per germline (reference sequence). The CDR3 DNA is TGTGCCAGCAGCGCACAGGGGAGGTACGAGCAGTACTTC. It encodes CASSAQGRYEQYF.

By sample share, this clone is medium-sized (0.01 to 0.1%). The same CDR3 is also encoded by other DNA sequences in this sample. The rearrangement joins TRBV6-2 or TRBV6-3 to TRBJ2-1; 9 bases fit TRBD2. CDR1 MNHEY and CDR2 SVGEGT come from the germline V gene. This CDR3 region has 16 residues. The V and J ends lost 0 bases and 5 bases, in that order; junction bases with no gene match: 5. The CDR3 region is CASSYSSGGLNNEQFF. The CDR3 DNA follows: TGTGCCAGCAGTTACTCTAGCGGGGGCTTGAACAATGAGCAGTTCTTC.

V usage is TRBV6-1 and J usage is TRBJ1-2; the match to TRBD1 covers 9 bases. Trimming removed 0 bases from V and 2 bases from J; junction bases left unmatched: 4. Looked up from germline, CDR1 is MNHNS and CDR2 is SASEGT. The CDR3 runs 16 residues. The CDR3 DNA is TGTGCCAGCAGTGAAGCGCCCGGACAGGGGAACTATGGCTACACCTTC. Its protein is CASSEAPGQGNYGYTF.

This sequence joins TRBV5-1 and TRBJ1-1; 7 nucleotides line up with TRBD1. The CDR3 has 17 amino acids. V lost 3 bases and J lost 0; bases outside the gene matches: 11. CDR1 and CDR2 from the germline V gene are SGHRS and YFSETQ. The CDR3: CASSSADRAFMNTEAFF. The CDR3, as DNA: TGCGCCAGCAGCTCCGCTGACAGGGCCTTTATGAACACTGAAGCTTTCTTT.

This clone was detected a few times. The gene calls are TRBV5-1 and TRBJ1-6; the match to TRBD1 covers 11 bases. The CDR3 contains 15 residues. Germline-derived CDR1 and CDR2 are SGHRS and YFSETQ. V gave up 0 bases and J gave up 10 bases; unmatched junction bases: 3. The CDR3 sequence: CASSLAGQGESPLHF. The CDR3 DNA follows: TGCGCCAGCAGCTTGGCGGGACAGGGGGAATCACCCCTCCACTTT.

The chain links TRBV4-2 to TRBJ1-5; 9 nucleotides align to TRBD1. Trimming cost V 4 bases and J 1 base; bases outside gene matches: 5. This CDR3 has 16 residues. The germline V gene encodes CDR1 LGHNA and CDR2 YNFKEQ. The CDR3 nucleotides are TGTGCCAGCAGCCCGGGACAGGGCTCGAGCAATCAGCCCCAGCATTTT. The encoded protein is CASSPGQGSSNQPQHF.

The CDR3 nucleotides read TGTGCCAGCAGAGGACCGGGACAGGGGGCCTATGGCTACACCTTC. This encodes CASRGPGQGAYGYTF. J is TRBJ1-2 and V is TRBV6-5; 12 nucleotides match TRBD1. CDR1 is MNHEY, CDR2 SVGAGI, per germline. The CDR3 is 15 residues long. V shed 6 bases and J 4 bases; nucleotides not matched to a gene: 6.

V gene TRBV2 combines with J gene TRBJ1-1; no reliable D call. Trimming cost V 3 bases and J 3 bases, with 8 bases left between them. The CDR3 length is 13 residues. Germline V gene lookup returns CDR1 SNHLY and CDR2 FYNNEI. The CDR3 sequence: CASSDSRDTEAFF. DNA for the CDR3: TGTGCCAGCAGTGATTCTCGAGACACTGAAGCTTTCTTT.

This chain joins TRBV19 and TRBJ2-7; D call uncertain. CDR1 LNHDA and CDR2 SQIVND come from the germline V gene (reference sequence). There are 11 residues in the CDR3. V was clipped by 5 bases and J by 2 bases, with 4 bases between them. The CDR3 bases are TGTGCCAGTAGTGGCCCCTACGAGCAGTACTTC. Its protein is CASSGPYEQYF.

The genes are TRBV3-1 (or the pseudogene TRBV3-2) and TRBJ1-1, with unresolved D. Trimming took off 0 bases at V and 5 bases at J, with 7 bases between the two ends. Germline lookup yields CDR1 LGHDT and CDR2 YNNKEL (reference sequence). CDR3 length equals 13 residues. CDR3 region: CASSQEARTEAFF. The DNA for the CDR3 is TGTGCCAGCAGCCAAGAAGCACGGACTGAAGCTTTCTTT.

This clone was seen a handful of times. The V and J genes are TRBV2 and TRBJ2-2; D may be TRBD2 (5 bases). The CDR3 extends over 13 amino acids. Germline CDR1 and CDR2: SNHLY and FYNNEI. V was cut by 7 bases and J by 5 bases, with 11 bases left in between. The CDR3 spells CASTVATTGELFF. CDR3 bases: TGTGCCAGCACCGTAGCGACGACCGGGGAGCTGTTTTTT.